This TCR beta chain is drawn from a study of blood T cells in healthy people across ages. Primers used in a second PCR of about 7 to 11 cycles were a sample-barcoded 5' primer and a J-beta primer mix. Via MiXCR, TCRdb re-called the 5' RACE reads, giving one row per CDR3 protein. In the table there are approximately 1.5 million distinct CDR3 sequences, approximately 43% of which are singletons. Per sample, a minimum of 6.5 million PBMCs were isolated. Extraction yielded at least 5 micrograms of total RNA per sample. The CDR3 totals 13 residues. Germline-derived CDR1 and CDR2 are MGHDK and SYGVNS. J was trimmed by 7 bases and V by 5 bases; bases with no gene match: 4.

The sequence came from a woman under 30 in good health. The sequencing input was blood. The chain recombines TRBV25-1 with TRBJ1-2, with 10 bases lining up with TRBD1. The CDR3 here is CASSWTGGGGYTF. The CDR3 nucleotides are TGTGCCAGCAGTTGGACAGGGGGAGGTGGCTACACCTTC.